This is a list of T cell receptor beta chains from one sample in a study of cytomegalovirus exposure and HLA in healthy donors. Clones were read by immunoSEQ multiplex PCR, and TCRdb kept only the in-frame ones, dropping some. Of a few hundred thousand clones listed, around 85% are singletons. The specimen sequenced was PBMCs. The receptors originated from a woman aged 18-29 years in good health and CMV-seronegative. CDR3s include the opening cysteine and the closing phenylalanine or tryptophan. A D gene is named only where the DNA matches it firmly. Clone sizes are given selectively: once, few, many, or a class where the clone is expanded.

clone_size: .; d_call: TRBD2; j_call: TRBJ2-1; v_call: TRBV28; cdr3_nt: TGTGCCAGCAGCCTCGGGACTAGCGGGGAGAGCTCCTACAATGAGCAGTTCTTC; cdr3_aa: CASSLGTSGESSYNEQFF
clone_size: .; d_call: TRBD1; j_call: TRBJ2-6; v_call: TRBV10-2; cdr3_nt: TGCGCCAGCACCCCTTCCGACAGGGCCCCCTCTGGGGCCAACGTCCTGACTTTC; cdr3_aa: CASTPSDRAPSGANVLTF
clone_size: many; d_call: .; j_call: TRBJ1-5; v_call: TRBV19; cdr3_nt: TGTGCCAGTAGTATCTTGACAGTTAATCAGCCCCAGCATTTT; cdr3_aa: CASSILTVNQPQHF
clone_size: .; d_call: TRBD2; j_call: TRBJ2-1; v_call: TRBV2; cdr3_nt: TGTGCCAGCAGTGTGTTTAGCGGGGACGCCTACAATGAGCAGTTCTTC; cdr3_aa: CASSVFSGDAYNEQFF
clone_size: .; d_call: .; j_call: TRBJ2-1; v_call: TRBV30; cdr3_nt: TGTGCCTGGAGTGTGCAGGGTGAAGAGCAGTTCTTC; cdr3_aa: CAWSVQGEEQFF
clone_size: .; d_call: .; j_call: TRBJ1-2; v_call: TRBV5-1; cdr3_nt: TGCGCCAGCAGCTGGGGCCGGGTCTCAAACTATGGCTACACCTTC; cdr3_aa: CASSWGRVSNYGYTF
clone_size: .; d_call: .; j_call: TRBJ1-2; v_call: TRBV19; cdr3_nt: TGTGCCAGTAGTATAGACCTACAGGGATTGTATGGCTACACCTTC; cdr3_aa: CASSIDLQGLYGYTF
clone_size: .; d_call: .; j_call: TRBJ2-7; v_call: TRBV12-5; cdr3_nt: TGTGCTAGTGCTAGCGCCTCCTACGAGCAGTACTTC; cdr3_aa: CASASASYEQYF
clone_size: .; d_call: TRBD2; j_call: TRBJ2-1; v_call: TRBV19; cdr3_nt: TGTGCCAGTTCGAGAACTAGCGGGAGGGCCGTAATAAATGAGCAGTTCTTC; cdr3_aa: CASSRTSGRAVINEQFF
clone_size: .; d_call: .; j_call: TRBJ2-2; v_call: TRBV9; cdr3_nt: TGTGCCAGCAGGGAGACAGTTAACGGGGAGCTGTTTTTT; cdr3_aa: CASRETVNGELFF
clone_size: once; d_call: .; j_call: TRBJ2-7; v_call: TRBV5-1; cdr3_nt: TGCGCCAGCAGCTTCACAGGCACTTCCTACGAGCAGTACTTC; cdr3_aa: CASSFTGTSYEQYF
clone_size: .; d_call: TRBD1; j_call: TRBJ1-2; v_call: TRBV23-1; cdr3_nt: TGCGCCAGCAGTCCGATACAGGGGAGGACGTGGTATGGCTACACCTTC; cdr3_aa: CASSPIQGRTWYGYTF
clone_size: .; d_call: .; j_call: TRBJ2-7; v_call: TRBV4-1; cdr3_nt: TGCGCCAGCAGCCAAGAAGGACAGTCCTACGAGCAGTACTTC; cdr3_aa: CASSQEGQSYEQYF
clone_size: .; d_call: TRBD1; j_call: TRBJ2-5; v_call: TRBV19; cdr3_nt: TGTGCCAGTAGTTCCCGGGACAGGGGCCATTCCCAAGAGACCCAGTACTTC; cdr3_aa: CASSSRDRGHSQETQYF
clone_size: .; d_call: .; j_call: TRBJ2-5; v_call: TRBV2; cdr3_nt: TGTGCCAGCAGTGCAGGGGCGGAGACCCAGTACTTC; cdr3_aa: CASSAGAETQYF
clone_size: .; d_call: TRBD1; j_call: TRBJ1-4; v_call: TRBV6-5; cdr3_nt: TGTGCCAGCAGTTCCGGGACAGGCGGGAATGAAAAACTGTTTTTT; cdr3_aa: CASSSGTGGNEKLFF
clone_size: .; d_call: .; j_call: TRBJ2-7; v_call: TRBV11-2; cdr3_nt: TGTGCCAGCAGCCCGGTAAGGGGGGGTTACGAGCAGTACTTC; cdr3_aa: CASSPVRGGYEQYF
clone_size: .; d_call: .; j_call: TRBJ1-5; v_call: TRBV6-5; cdr3_nt: TGTGCCAGCAGCATGACAGGACGGGAGCCCCAGCATTTT; cdr3_aa: CASSMTGREPQHF
clone_size: few; d_call: TRBD1; j_call: TRBJ1-6; v_call: TRBV5-1; cdr3_nt: TGCGCCAGCAGCGTAACAGGGGGCGCCATGGGTGGAACCCTCCACTTT; cdr3_aa: CASSVTGGAMGGTLHF
clone_size: .; d_call: .; j_call: TRBJ2-7; v_call: TRBV4-1; cdr3_nt: TGCGCCAGCAGCCTTCCCCCGGCGCCTCCCCGGGACTTC; cdr3_aa: CASSLPPAPPRDF
clone_size: few; d_call: .; j_call: TRBJ1-6; v_call: TRBV30; cdr3_nt: TGTGCCTTTCGGACCCGAAGAGGGAATTCACCCCTCCACTTT; cdr3_aa: CAFRTRRGNSPLHF
clone_size: .; d_call: .; j_call: TRBJ1-5; v_call: TRBV7-8; cdr3_nt: TGTGCCAGCCTAGAAAGCGGCAGGGGAAGGGATCAGCCCCAGCATTTT; cdr3_aa: CASLESGRGRDQPQHF
clone_size: .; d_call: TRBD1; j_call: TRBJ2-5; v_call: TRBV30; cdr3_nt: TGTGCCTGGACCCCCCGGGACAGTGAGACCCAGTACTTC; cdr3_aa: CAWTPRDSETQYF
clone_size: few; d_call: .; j_call: TRBJ2-3; v_call: TRBV7-3; cdr3_nt: TGTGCCAGCAGCCGGACACGGAGTGATACGCAGTATTTT; cdr3_aa: CASSRTRSDTQYF
clone_size: .; d_call: .; j_call: TRBJ1-4; v_call: TRBV19; cdr3_nt: TGTGCCAGTAGTATCCTCCCTAATCATGAAAAACTGTTTTTT; cdr3_aa: CASSILPNHEKLFF
clone_size: .; d_call: TRBD2; j_call: TRBJ2-7; v_call: TRBV30; cdr3_nt: TGTGCCTGGACCCCTAGCGGCTACGAGCAGTACTTC; cdr3_aa: CAWTPSGYEQYF
clone_size: few; d_call: .; j_call: TRBJ2-7; v_call: TRBV7-8; cdr3_nt: TGTGCCAGCAGCTTAGATGCTAGCTACGAGCAGTACTTC; cdr3_aa: CASSLDASYEQYF
clone_size: .; d_call: TRBD1; j_call: TRBJ2-1; v_call: TRBV5-6; cdr3_nt: TGTGCCAGCAGCCCTACTGGACAGGGGGCGTTTCTGGACTACAATGAGCAGTTCTTC; cdr3_aa: CASSPTGQGAFLDYNEQFF
clone_size: .; d_call: TRBD1; j_call: TRBJ2-7; v_call: TRBV11-2; cdr3_nt: TGTGCCAGCAGCTTTCGCGGACAGGGGGTAGAGGAGCAGTACTTC; cdr3_aa: CASSFRGQGVEEQYF
clone_size: once; d_call: TRBD1; j_call: TRBJ2-1; v_call: TRBV5-1; cdr3_nt: TGCGCCAGCAGCGACCGGGACAGGGGGTTTAATGAGCAGTTCTTC; cdr3_aa: CASSDRDRGFNEQFF
clone_size: .; d_call: TRBD1; j_call: TRBJ2-3; v_call: TRBV2; cdr3_nt: TGTGCCAGCCGGCGGGACAGGGGGCCAGATACGCAGTATTTT; cdr3_aa: CASRRDRGPDTQYF
clone_size: .; d_call: .; j_call: TRBJ2-5; v_call: TRBV6-1; cdr3_nt: TGTGCCAGCAGTGAAGACCCAAGCGGGCAGCAAGAGACCCAGTACTTC; cdr3_aa: CASSEDPSGQQETQYF
clone_size: few; d_call: .; j_call: TRBJ1-6; v_call: TRBV2; cdr3_nt: TGTGCCAGCAGTGAGGCAGGCAGAGATAATTCACCCCTCCACTTT; cdr3_aa: CASSEAGRDNSPLHF
clone_size: .; d_call: .; j_call: TRBJ1-2; v_call: TRBV21-1; cdr3_nt: TGTGCCAGCAGCAAAGATCGGCCCGGGACAGGAGAGTCTAACTATGGCTACACCTTC; cdr3_aa: CASSKDRPGTGESNYGYTF
clone_size: .; d_call: TRBD2; j_call: TRBJ2-7; v_call: TRBV5-1; cdr3_nt: TGCGCCAGCAGCCCAGGGACTAGCGGGTATTACGAGCAGTACTTC; cdr3_aa: CASSPGTSGYYEQYF
clone_size: .; d_call: .; j_call: TRBJ2-7; v_call: TRBV27; cdr3_nt: .; cdr3_aa: CASSSVGQGAPLLYF
clone_size: .; d_call: TRBD2; j_call: TRBJ2-3; v_call: TRBV9; cdr3_nt: TGTGCCAGCAGCGGAGCGGGGGTTACAGATACGCAGTATTTT; cdr3_aa: CASSGAGVTDTQYF
clone_size: .; d_call: TRBD2; j_call: TRBJ2-1; v_call: TRBV29-1; cdr3_nt: TGCAGCGCCCTACCGGGGGGAGACGATGAGCAGTTCTTC; cdr3_aa: CSALPGGDDEQFF
clone_size: .; d_call: .; j_call: TRBJ1-5; v_call: TRBV21-1; cdr3_nt: TGTGCCAGCAGCAGAACGACAGGGGCCTCCCGGCCCCAGCATTTT; cdr3_aa: CASSRTTGASRPQHF
clone_size: .; d_call: .; j_call: TRBJ2-7; v_call: TRBV5-6; cdr3_nt: TGTGCCAGCAGCCTCTCCAGGGTCGAGCAGTACTTC; cdr3_aa: CASSLSRVEQYF
clone_size: .; d_call: .; j_call: TRBJ2-7; v_call: TRBV11-2; cdr3_nt: TGTGCCAGCAGCTTAGGTGACTACAGCTACGAGCAGTACTTC; cdr3_aa: CASSLGDYSYEQYF
clone_size: .; d_call: .; j_call: TRBJ1-2; v_call: TRBV5-1; cdr3_nt: TGCGCCAGCAAGAGGGCAGGGGCGGTAAACTATGGCTACACCTTC; cdr3_aa: CASKRAGAVNYGYTF
clone_size: .; d_call: TRBD1; j_call: TRBJ1-2; v_call: TRBV5-1; cdr3_nt: TGCGCCAGCAGCTTACAGGGGTTTTCGGATGGCTACACCTTC; cdr3_aa: CASSLQGFSDGYTF
clone_size: .; d_call: .; j_call: TRBJ2-3; v_call: TRBV27; cdr3_nt: TGTGCCAGCAGTTTCTCAGGGACAGATACGCAGTATTTT; cdr3_aa: CASSFSGTDTQYF
clone_size: .; d_call: .; j_call: TRBJ2-2; v_call: TRBV11-2; cdr3_nt: TGTGCCAGCAGCTTCAGCACCGGGGAGCTGTTTTTT; cdr3_aa: CASSFSTGELFF
clone_size: once; d_call: TRBD2; j_call: TRBJ2-1; v_call: TRBV5-1; cdr3_nt: TGCGCCAGCAGCTTGGGGACTAGCGGCTACAATGAGCAGTTCTTC; cdr3_aa: CASSLGTSGYNEQFF
clone_size: .; d_call: .; j_call: TRBJ1-1; v_call: TRBV6-6; cdr3_nt: TGTGCCAGCAGTATGCAGCGGGACACTGAAGCTTTCTTT; cdr3_aa: CASSMQRDTEAFF
clone_size: .; d_call: TRBD1; j_call: TRBJ1-4; v_call: TRBV4-1; cdr3_nt: TGCGCCAGCAGCCAGAGGCCTTGGGACAGGGGGAATGAAAAACTGTTTTTT; cdr3_aa: CASSQRPWDRGNEKLFF
clone_size: .; d_call: TRBD1; j_call: TRBJ2-7; v_call: TRBV25-1; cdr3_nt: TGTGCCAGCAGTGATCCCGGGACAGGGCTCTACGAGCAGTACTTC; cdr3_aa: CASSDPGTGLYEQYF
clone_size: .; d_call: .; j_call: TRBJ1-5; v_call: TRBV7-2; cdr3_nt: TGTGCCAGCAGCTTGGACATGGCCAGCAATCAGCCCCAGCATTTT; cdr3_aa: CASSLDMASNQPQHF